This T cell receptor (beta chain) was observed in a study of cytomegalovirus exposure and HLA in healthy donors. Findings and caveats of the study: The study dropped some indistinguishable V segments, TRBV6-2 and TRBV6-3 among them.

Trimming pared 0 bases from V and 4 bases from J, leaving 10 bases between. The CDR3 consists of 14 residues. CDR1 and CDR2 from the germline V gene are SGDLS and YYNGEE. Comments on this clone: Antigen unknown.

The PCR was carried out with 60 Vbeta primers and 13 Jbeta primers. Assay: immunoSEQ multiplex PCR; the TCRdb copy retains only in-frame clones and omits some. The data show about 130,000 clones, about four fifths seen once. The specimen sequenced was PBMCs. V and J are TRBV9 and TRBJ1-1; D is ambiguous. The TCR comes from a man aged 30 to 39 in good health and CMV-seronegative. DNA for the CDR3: TGTGCCAGCAGCGTAGCCGTGGGAGGCACTGAAGCTTTCTTT. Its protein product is CASSVAVGGTEAFF.